The 13 T cell receptor beta chains below all came from one sample that was sequenced in a study of cytomegalovirus exposure and HLA in healthy donors. TCRdb's copy holds only in-frame clones and misses some; the assay was immunoSEQ multiplex PCR. This sample carries about 150,000 clones, around 83% of them seen once, and the ten largest clones take roughly 2.1%. Sequenced sample: PBMCs. The receptors derive from a human donor in good health.

This clone has only one observation. The chain employs TRBV4-3 and TRBJ1-1, with TRBD1 identical over 8 bases. The CDR3 runs to 15 residues. CDR1 is LGHNA and CDR2 is YSLEER in the germline V gene. V was clipped by 3 bases and J by 3 bases; unmatched bases: 6. The CDR3 sequence is CASSQEDRGYTEAFF. CDR3 nucleotide sequence: TGCGCCAGCAGCCAGGAAGACAGGGGCTACACTGAAGCTTTCTTT.

The count of this clone is one. The chain recombines TRBV9 with TRBJ1-1; no definite D call. Germline V gene sequence: CDR1 SGDLS, CDR2 YYNGEE. This CDR3 is built from 14 residues. Trimming stripped 4 bases from V and 4 bases from J, with 14 bases between. The CDR3 protein is CASSPFSFRTEAFF. DNA for the CDR3: TGTGCCAGCAGCCCCTTCAGTTTTCGCACTGAAGCTTTCTTT.

The chain carries TRBV10-3 and TRBJ2-1, with 10 bases identical to TRBD2. The V gene's germline CDR1 is ENHRY and CDR2 SYGVKD. The CDR3 spans 19 residues. The V gene end was trimmed by 2 bases and the J gene end by 8 bases; junction bases not matched to a gene: 18. CDR3 coding DNA: TGTGCCATCAGTGAGCTTTTACCGGGACTAGCGAACTCCCGGGATGAGCAGTTCTTC. Amino acid sequence: CAISELLPGLANSRDEQFF.

As regards this clone: Distinct nucleotide sequences in the sample also encode this CDR3. This sequence joins TRBV5-1 and TRBJ1-3; the D is unclear. The CDR3 covers 14 residues. V gave up 0 bases and J gave up 0 bases, with 4 bases separating them. Germline V CDR1 and CDR2: SGHRS, YFSETQ. The CDR3 bases are TGCGCCAGCAGCTTGGGGAGCTCTGGAAACACCATATATTTT. This encodes CASSLGSSGNTIYF.

The V call is TRBV28, the J call TRBJ2-6, with D tentatively TRBD2 (5 bases). CDR3 size: 15 residues. V was trimmed by 5 bases and J by 2 bases, leaving 10 bases between them. The germline CDR1 and CDR2 sequences are MDHEN and SYDVKM. Written as DNA, the CDR3 is TGTGCCAGCAGTCCCACTAGTGCTGGGGCCAACGTCCTGACTTTC. Translation gives CASSPTSAGANVLTF.

This chain uses TRBV5-1 with TRBJ2-5; TRBD2 might be the D (5 bases). Germline-derived CDR1 and CDR2 are SGHRS and YFSETQ. V lost 0 bases and J lost 0, with 12 bases in between. The CDR3 extends over 16 amino acids. The CDR3 DNA is TGCGCCAGCAGCTTGGTTGAGGGATTAGACCAAGAGACCCAGTACTTC. The encoded protein is CASSLVEGLDQETQYF.

The rearrangement joins TRBV6-5 to TRBJ2-1; no firm D call. Germline CDR1 and CDR2: MNHEY and SVGAGI. This CDR3 is built from 11 residues. The V gene lost 7 bases and the J gene lost 10 bases, with 11 bases spanning the gap. The CDR3 spells CASNSGLEQFF. CDR3 bases: TGTGCCAGCAATTCTGGGCTAGAGCAGTTCTTC.

The V call is TRBV19, the J call TRBJ1-6; the match to TRBD1 covers 7 bases. The germline V gene encodes CDR1 LNHDA and CDR2 SQIVND (reference sequence). The J segment lost 6 bases and the V segment lost 5 bases, leaving 7 bases of the junction unmatched. The CDR3 loop spans 15 amino acids. CDR3 DNA sequence: TGTGCCAGTAGTCCCCGGACAGGCCTTAATTCACCCCTCCACTTT. Amino acids: CASSPRTGLNSPLHF.

This clone appeared once. The CDR3 DNA reads TGTGCCGCAGACCAGGGACTAGCGGGACTAACGAGCTCCTACAATGAGCAGTTCTTC. Translated, it gives CAADQGLAGLTSSYNEQFF. The chain couples TRBV10-3 to TRBJ2-1; 13 nucleotides agree with TRBD2. The length of the CDR3 is 19 residues. Germline CDR1 and CDR2: ENHRY and SYGVKD. V lost 11 bases to trimming and J lost 0 bases; unmatched junction nucleotides: 16.

The J gene is TRBJ2-7, the V gene TRBV29-1, with 9 bases that match TRBD1. Trimming removed 5 bases from V and 4 bases from J; junction bases left unmatched: 3. The germline V gene encodes CDR1 SQVTM and CDR2 ANQGSEA. The CDR3 is 12 residues long. Here the CDR3 reads CSVSTGGYEQYF. The CDR3 nucleotides are TGCAGCGTTTCGACAGGGGGGTACGAGCAGTACTTC.

This chain uses TRBV28 with TRBJ2-7, with D perhaps matching TRBD2 (7 bases). The CDR3 is made up of 14 amino acids. V was shortened by 7 bases and J by 4 bases, with 17 bases between the two germline ends. CDR1 and CDR2 from the germline V gene are MDHEN and SYDVKM. The CDR3 coding sequence is TGTGCCAGCACCATAGGGGGGGGCAGATACGAGCAGTACTTC. It translates to CASTIGGGRYEQYF.

The J gene is TRBJ1-5, the V gene TRBV18, with D tentatively TRBD1 (6 bases). This CDR3 contains 16 residues. V was shortened by 6 bases and J by 0 bases, with 15 bases between the two germline ends. The V gene's germline CDR1 is KGHSH and CDR2 LQKENI. The chain's CDR3 is CASSQGQDFSNQPQHF. The CDR3 nucleotides read TGTGCCAGCTCTCAGGGGCAGGACTTTAGCAATCAGCCCCAGCATTTT.

This clone is a singleton in its sample. Within the sample, other DNA sequences also encode this same CDR3. The chain links TRBV6-1 to TRBJ2-6, with D hard to call. CDR1 and CDR2 from the germline V gene are MNHNS and SASEGT. The ends were cut back, 1 base at V and 4 bases at J, with 8 bases in the middle. This CDR3 is built from 15 residues. CDR3 DNA sequence: TGTGCCAGCAGTGAAGGGTCCGGGGGGGCCAACGTCCTGACTTTC. Translating it yields CASSEGSGGANVLTF.